These 27 T cell receptor beta chains were all obtained from the same sample, sequenced in a study of blood T cells in healthy people across ages. With a J-beta primer mix and a sample-barcoded 5' primer, a second PCR ran about 6 to 11 cycles. Via MiXCR, TCRdb re-called the 5' RACE reads, giving one row per CDR3 protein. The sample includes just over 800,000 distinct CDR3 sequences, 55% to 65% of them seen just once. The sequencing sample was made of blood. Receptor source: a man aged 25 to 40 in good health.

V and J are TRBV20-1 and TRBJ1-4, with 9 bases aligning to TRBD1. Germline V gives CDR1 DFQATT, CDR2 SNEGSKA (reference sequence). The CDR3 extends over 13 amino acids. The junction had 7 bases not matched to a gene; V was cut back by 6 bases and J by 8 bases. Written as DNA, the CDR3 is TGCAGTGCCTACCGGGACAGGGCCGAAAAACTGTTTTTT. This encodes CSAYRDRAEKLFF.

This clonotype was counted a few times. The chain carries TRBV25-1 and TRBJ2-1, with D possibly called TRBD1 or TRBD2 (5 bases each). From germline, CDR1 is MGHDK and CDR2 SYGVNS. There are 11 residues in the CDR3. V was clipped by 8 bases and J by 7 bases, with 9 bases between them. The CDR3 spells CASLRGNEQFF. The CDR3 bases are TGTGCCAGCCTGAGGGGAAATGAGCAGTTCTTC.

The rearrangement uses TRBV24-1 and TRBJ2-1; D may be TRBD2 (6 bases). This CDR3 has 15 residues. The germline gives CDR1 KGHDR, CDR2 SFDVKD. The V gene lost 10 bases and the J gene lost 1 base, with 16 bases spanning the gap. DNA for the CDR3: TGTGCCACTAGGGCGGGACTGACGTCCTACAATGAGCAGTTCTTC. It is translated as CATRAGLTSYNEQFF.

This chain links TRBV7-2 with TRBJ1-4; possibly TRBD1 for D (5 bases). Trimming shortened V by 1 base and J by 3 bases, and 12 bases separated the two germline ends. The CDR3 covers 16 residues. The germline gives CDR1 SGHTA, CDR2 FQGNSA. The CDR3 protein is CASSLGAGIPNEKLFF. The DNA of the CDR3 is TGTGCCAGCAGCTTAGGGGCAGGGATCCCTAATGAAAAACTGTTTTTT. Full variable domain (remainder filled in from reference TRBV7-2 and TRBJ1-4): GAGVSQSPSNKVTEKGKDVELRCDPISGHTALYWYRQSLGQGLEFLIYFQGNSAPDKSGLPSDRFSAERTGGSVSTLTIQRTQQEDSAVYLCASSLGAGIPNEKLFFGSGTQLSVL.

The rearrangement joins TRBV27 to TRBJ2-7; 7 bases align to TRBD1. V shed 3 bases and J 2 bases; nucleotides not matched to a gene: 4. Germline V CDR1 and CDR2: MNHEY, SMNVEV (reference sequence). The CDR3 contains 14 residues. The chain's CDR3 is CASSLRDSPYEQYF. The CDR3, as DNA: TGTGCCAGCAGTTTGAGGGACAGCCCCTACGAGCAGTACTTC.

This clonotype was recorded a few times. CDR3 DNA sequence: TGTGCCAGCAGCAGGGACAGGGGGCGAACTAATGAAAAACTGTTTTTT. Amino acids: CASSRDRGRTNEKLFF. The chain combines TRBV7-9 with TRBJ1-4, with 12 bases matching TRBD1. The germline V gene has CDR1 SEHNR and CDR2 FQNEAQ (reference sequence). The ends lost 5 bases at V and 1 base at J; junction bases unmatched: 2. This CDR3 is built from 16 residues.

The rearrangement links TRBV14 to TRBJ2-5, with D perhaps assigned TRBD1 or TRBD2 (6 bases each). The V gene lost 1 base and the J gene lost 5 bases, with 14 bases spanning the gap. CDR3 length: 15 residues. Germline V gene lookup returns CDR1 SGHDN and CDR2 FVKESK. The CDR3 loop is CASSQGGGSGETQYF. CDR3 nucleotides: TGTGCCAGCAGCCAAGGAGGGGGGTCGGGCGAGACCCAGTACTTC.

In this sample, this clonotype turned up a few times. V and J are TRBV6-6 and TRBJ2-1; tentatively, D is TRBD1 (5 bases). V was trimmed by 7 bases and J by 0 bases, leaving 13 bases between them. This CDR3 contains 15 residues. Looked up from germline, CDR1 is MNHNY and CDR2 is SVGAGI (reference sequence). CDR3 sequence: CASIPLTDSYNEQFF. The CDR3, as DNA: TGTGCCAGCATCCCCCTGACAGACTCCTACAATGAGCAGTTCTTC.

The chain employs TRBV29-1 and TRBJ1-1; the D is unclear. The CDR3 contains 13 residues. Trimming pared 7 bases from V and 3 bases from J, leaving 15 bases between. Germline CDR1 SQVTM, CDR2 ANQGSEA. The CDR3 loop is CSAPGFGDTEAFF. The DNA of the CDR3 is TGCAGCGCCCCGGGGTTTGGGGACACTGAAGCTTTCTTT.

J is TRBJ1-2 and V is TRBV29-1, with TRBD1 matching 7 bases. Trimming cost V 0 bases and J 8 bases; bases outside gene matches: 6. CDR1 is SQVTM, CDR2 ANQGSEA, per germline. This CDR3 contains 13 residues. Here the CDR3 reads CSVEEQTGEGYTF. The DNA for the CDR3 is TGCAGCGTTGAAGAACAAACAGGGGAAGGCTACACCTTC.

The chain combines TRBV4-3 with TRBJ2-1; weak D call: TRBD2 (5 bases). The tail of the sequence fits TRBJ2-7 better, so the J call may be wrong. CDR1 LGHNA and CDR2 YSLEER come from the germline V gene. The CDR3 contains 15 residues. The CDR3 DNA is TGCGCCAGCAGCCAAGAGGGGAGCTCCTACAATGAGCAGTACTTC. It yields the protein CASSQEGSSYNEQYF.

In its sample, this clonotype was seen a few times. The genes are TRBV29-1 and TRBJ1-2, with a possible D match to TRBD1 (6 bases). This CDR3 contains 13 residues. CDR1 and CDR2 from the germline V gene are SQVTM and ANQGSEA. Deletions cut 2 bases from V and 1 base from J, with 8 bases between. The CDR3 nucleotides are TGCAGCGTTGAAAAGGACAGTAACTATGGCTACACCTTC. Protein product: CSVEKDSNYGYTF.

In DNA form, the CDR3 reads TGTGCCAGCAGCTTAGATGTGACTAGCGGGGAAGAGACCCAGTACTTC. The encoded protein is CASSLDVTSGEETQYF. This chain links TRBV7-2 with TRBJ2-5; 11 nucleotides align to TRBD2. The ends lost 1 base at V and 3 bases at J; junction bases unmatched: 4. This CDR3 comprises 16 residues. Germline loops: CDR1 SGHTA, CDR2 FQGNSA.

The rearrangement links TRBV9 to TRBJ2-5; 7 nucleotides line up with TRBD2. The CDR3 is 16 residues long. V shed 4 bases, J shed 1 base, and the junction held 10 bases outside the gene matches. Germline values: CDR1 SGDLS, CDR2 YYNGEE. The CDR3 DNA reads as TGTGCCAGCAGCTCACGGGGGGATGGGGTCCAAGAGACCCAGTACTTC. Its protein product is CASSSRGDGVQETQYF.

This chain links TRBV20-1 with TRBJ2-1; weak D call: TRBD1 (5 bases). The V gene lost 2 bases and the J gene lost 2 bases, with 10 bases spanning the gap. The CDR3 spans 14 residues. Germline CDR1 is DFQATT and CDR2 is SNEGSKA (reference sequence). The CDR3 reads CSARKRQPYNEQFF. CDR3 sequence (DNA): TGCAGTGCTAGAAAGAGACAGCCCTACAATGAGCAGTTCTTC.

The chain links TRBV6-5 to TRBJ2-6; TRBD1 matches at 7 bases. Germline CDR1 MNHEY, CDR2 SVGAGI. Losses at the gene ends were 4 bases for V and 0 bases for J; bases not matched to a gene: 6. The CDR3 sequence is 17 residues long. This CDR3 reads CASSLGQDLSGANVLTF. In nucleotides, the CDR3 is TGTGCCAGCAGTTTAGGACAGGATCTCTCTGGGGCCAACGTCCTGACTTTC.

This clonotype was found a few times. The chain links TRBV7-3 to TRBJ2-5, with TRBD1 matching over 7 bases. V shed 4 bases, J shed 2 bases, and the junction held 10 bases outside the gene matches. The CDR3 is 16 amino acids. CDR1 and CDR2 from the germline V gene are SGHTA and FQGTGA. CDR3 sequence: CASSSTGASRQETQYF. CDR3 sequence (DNA): TGTGCCAGCAGCTCCACAGGGGCGAGTCGTCAAGAGACCCAGTACTTC.

The genes are TRBV5-1 and TRBJ1-2; 7 bases match TRBD1. The CDR3 has 14 amino acids. Germline V gene sequence: CDR1 SGHRS, CDR2 YFSETQ. V lost 4 bases to trimming and J lost 6 bases; unmatched junction nucleotides: 9. DNA for the CDR3: TGCGCCAGCAGCCTCCTCGACGGGACAGATGGCTACACCTTC. It is translated as CASSLLDGTDGYTF.

There are many counts of this clonotype. The rearrangement links TRBV10-3 to TRBJ1-2, with 8 bases matching TRBD1. Trimming cost V 5 bases and J 7 bases; bases outside gene matches: 6. The length of the CDR3 is 13 residues. Per germline, CDR1 ENHRY and CDR2 SYGVKD. Written as DNA, the CDR3 is TGTGCCATCAGTCCGACAGGGGATAGTGGCTACACCTTC. Protein: CAISPTGDSGYTF.

V gene TRBV6-2 or TRBV6-3 combines with J gene TRBJ2-1, with 9 bases lining up with TRBD1. This CDR3 region has 15 residues. CDR1 MNHEY and CDR2 SVGEGT come from the germline V gene. Unmatched junction bases numbered 6, after V lost 4 bases and J lost 5 bases. In DNA, the CDR3 is TGTGCCAGCAGTTTCTACAGGGGGCGACACAATGAGCAGTTCTTC. It specifies CASSFYRGRHNEQFF.

The chain uses TRBV7-2 and TRBJ2-7, with D possibly called TRBD1 or TRBD2 (5 bases each). The CDR3 extends over 15 amino acids. Trimming pared 5 bases from V and 3 bases from J, leaving 17 bases between. Germline assignment: CDR1 SGHTA and CDR2 FQGNSA. CDR3 residues: CASSREPGRSYEQYF. The CDR3 region has the DNA TGTGCCAGCAGCCGAGAACCGGGACGGAGCTACGAGCAGTACTTC.

The sample holds a few counts of this clonotype. The V call is TRBV3-1, the J call TRBJ2-1, with D unresolved. Germline V gene data show CDR1 as LGHDT and CDR2 as YNNKEL (reference sequence). This CDR3 spans 17 amino acids. The V and J ends lost 1 base and 4 bases respectively, with 17 bases between them. The CDR3 protein is CASSQVRVGLSYNEQFF. CDR3 DNA: TGTGCCAGCAGCCAAGTTAGGGTAGGGCTTAGTTACAATGAGCAGTTCTTC.

The chain uses TRBV20-1 and TRBJ1-2, with D perhaps matching TRBD1 (5 bases). The CDR3 is 13 residues long. CDR1 and CDR2 (germline): DFQATT, SNEGSKA (reference sequence). Trimming left V 3 bases short and J 3 bases short, with 11 bases between. CDR3 nucleotide sequence: TGCAGTGCTAGGGCGGGGGGGTACTATGGCTACACCTTC. Its protein product is CSARAGGYYGYTF.

This clonotype was found once. The chain employs TRBV5-1 and TRBJ1-1, with D possibly being TRBD1 (5 bases). With 4 bases removed from V and 10 bases from J, the gap between germline ends came to 23 bases. The V gene's germline CDR1 is SGHRS and CDR2 YFSETQ. The CDR3 sequence is 15 residues long. The CDR3 sequence: CASSVEEGLSLRAFF. The CDR3 coding sequence is TGCGCCAGCAGCGTTGAAGAGGGGCTTTCTCTCAGAGCTTTCTTT.

The V gene is TRBV7-2, the J gene TRBJ2-7, with 13 bases lining up with TRBD2. Germline V CDR1 and CDR2: SGHTA, FQGNSA. This CDR3 region has 16 residues. Losses at the gene ends were 4 bases for V and 0 bases for J; bases not matched to a gene: 3. The CDR3, as DNA: TGTGCCAGCAGCTGGGGACTAGCGGGGAGCTCCTACGAGCAGTACTTC. Amino acid sequence: CASSWGLAGSSYEQYF.

This sequence joins TRBV6-1 and TRBJ2-1; TRBD1 might be the D (5 bases). CDR1 is MNHNS, CDR2 SASEGT, per germline. Trimming took off 2 bases at V and 13 bases at J, with 21 bases between the two ends. The CDR3 is made up of 15 amino acids. CDR3 sequence: CASSEYGPSRQTQFF. The CDR3 DNA sequence: TGTGCCAGCAGTGAATATGGACCCTCACGACAGACCCAGTTCTTC.

This clonotype showed up just once. V gene TRBV5-1 combines with J gene TRBJ1-2; D is perhaps TRBD1 (5 bases). CDR3 length equals 13 residues. The germline V gene has CDR1 SGHRS and CDR2 YFSETQ. Trimming took 4 bases from V and 4 from J, leaving 11 bases between them. In DNA form, the CDR3 reads TGCGCCAGCAGCGACAGAAACGCCTATGGCTACACCTTC. It codes for CASSDRNAYGYTF.